This record concerns one T cell receptor beta chain sequence. Its antigen is undetermined. A read error may account for a junction end that differs from germline. Assay used: immunoSEQ multiplex PCR; TCRdb lists only in-frame clones, some missing. The data show more than 250,000 clones, 86% seen once. The data were taken from a study of cytomegalovirus exposure and HLA in healthy donors. Findings and limits, study-wide: High specificity and sensitivity for cytomegalovirus status were reported for the classifier.

The material sequenced was PBMCs. This clonotype was obtained from a young woman in good health and CMV-seronegative.

DNA of the CDR3: TGTGCCACCTTCGCCTCCGACAGGGGACAGGAGGTCTTC. The encoded protein is CATFASDRGQEVF. This sequence joins TRBV6-5 and TRBJ2-1; TRBD1 aligns across 8 bases. CDR3 length: 13 residues. CDR1 MNHEY and CDR2 SVGAGI come from the germline V gene.